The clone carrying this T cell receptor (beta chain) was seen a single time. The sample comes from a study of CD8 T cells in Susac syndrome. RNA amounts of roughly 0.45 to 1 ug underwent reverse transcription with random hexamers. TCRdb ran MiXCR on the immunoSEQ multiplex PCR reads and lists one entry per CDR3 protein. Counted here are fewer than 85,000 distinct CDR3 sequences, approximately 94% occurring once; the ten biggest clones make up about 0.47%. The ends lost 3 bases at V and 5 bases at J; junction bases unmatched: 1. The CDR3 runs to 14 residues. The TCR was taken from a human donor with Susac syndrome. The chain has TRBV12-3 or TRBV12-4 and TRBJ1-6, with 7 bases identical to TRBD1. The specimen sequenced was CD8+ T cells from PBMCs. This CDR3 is CASSLGQHNSPLHF. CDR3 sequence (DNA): TGTGCCAGCAGTTTGGGACAGCATAATTCACCCCTCCACTTT.